What follows is one TCR beta chain and its context. These data are taken from a study of blood T cell repertoires in COVID-19. CDR1 MDHEN and CDR2 SYDVKM come from the germline V gene. Trimming cost V 5 bases and J 3 bases, with 11 bases left between them. The CDR3 contains 13 residues. Clones were read by immunoSEQ multiplex PCR, and TCRdb kept only the in-frame ones, dropping some. The sample includes roughly 130,000 clones, roughly 80% of them seen just once. Source material: peripheral blood. The chain couples TRBV28 to TRBJ2-7; no definite D call. This receptor was obtained from a woman aged 45-59 years with acute or convalescent COVID-19. The CDR3 nucleotides are TGTGCCAGCAGTCCCGACCGGGTCTACGAGCAGTACTTC. Amino acids: CASSPDRVYEQYF.